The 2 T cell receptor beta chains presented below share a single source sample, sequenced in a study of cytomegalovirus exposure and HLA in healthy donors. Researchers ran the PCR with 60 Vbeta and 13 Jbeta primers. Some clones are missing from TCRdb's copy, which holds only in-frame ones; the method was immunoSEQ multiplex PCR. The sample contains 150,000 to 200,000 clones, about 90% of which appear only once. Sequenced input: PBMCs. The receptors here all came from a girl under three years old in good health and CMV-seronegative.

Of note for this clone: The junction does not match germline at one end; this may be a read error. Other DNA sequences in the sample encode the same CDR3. The CDR3 here is CASSLGQGLNTEAFF. CDR3 DNA sequence: TGCGCCAGCAGCTTGGGTCAGGGGTTGAACACTGAAGCCTTCTTT. The chain recombines TRBV5-1 with TRBJ1-1; the D gene is possibly TRBD1 (6 bases). Germline V gene data show CDR1 as SGHRS and CDR2 as YFSETQ. CDR3 size: 15 residues.

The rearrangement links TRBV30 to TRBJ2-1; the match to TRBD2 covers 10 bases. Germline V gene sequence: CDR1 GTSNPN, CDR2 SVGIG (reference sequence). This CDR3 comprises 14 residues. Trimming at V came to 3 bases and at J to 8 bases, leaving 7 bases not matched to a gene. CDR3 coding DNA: TGTGCCTGGAGGAAGCGGGGGGGCGTAGATGAGCAGTTCTTC. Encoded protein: CAWRKRGGVDEQFF.